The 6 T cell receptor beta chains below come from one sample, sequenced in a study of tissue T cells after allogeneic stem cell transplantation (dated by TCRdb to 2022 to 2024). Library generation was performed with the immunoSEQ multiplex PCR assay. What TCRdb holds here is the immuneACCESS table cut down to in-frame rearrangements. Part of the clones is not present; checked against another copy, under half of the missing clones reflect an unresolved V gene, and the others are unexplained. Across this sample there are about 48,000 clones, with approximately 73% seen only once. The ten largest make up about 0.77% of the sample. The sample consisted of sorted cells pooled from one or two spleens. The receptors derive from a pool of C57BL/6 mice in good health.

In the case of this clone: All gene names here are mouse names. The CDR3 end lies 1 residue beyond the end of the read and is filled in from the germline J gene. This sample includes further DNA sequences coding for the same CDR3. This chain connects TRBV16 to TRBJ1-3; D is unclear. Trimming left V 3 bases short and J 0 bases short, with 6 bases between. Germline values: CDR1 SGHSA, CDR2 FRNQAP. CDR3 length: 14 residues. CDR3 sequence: CASSLEGSGNTLYF. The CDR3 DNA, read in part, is TGTGCAAGCAGCTTGGAGGGTTCTGGAAATACGCTCTAT.

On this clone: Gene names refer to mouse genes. The covered CDR3 bases are TGTGCCAGCAGTTTAAGCAGCCAAGACACCCAGTAC. This encodes CASSLSSQDTQY. The complete CDR3 reads CASSLSSQDTQYF. The chain links TRBV14 to TRBJ2-5, with D unclear. The read falls 1 residue short of the CDR3 end, and the missing part is taken from the germline J gene. Trimming removed 2 bases at V and 2 bases at J, with 6 bases between. The length of the CDR3 is 13 residues. CDR1 is SGHDT, CDR2 FRDEAV, per germline. Looking up the rest from reference TRBV14 and TRBJ2-5 gives the full variable domain: EAGVTQSPRYAVLQEGQAVSFWCDPISGHDTLYWYQQPRDQGPQLLVYFRDEAVIDNSQLPSDRFSAVRPKGTNSTLKIQSAKQGDTATYLCASSLSSQDTQYFGPGTRLLVL.

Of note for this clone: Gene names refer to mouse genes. The DNA read from the CDR3 is TGTGGTGCTAGGACAGGGCTTGGAAATACGCTCTAT. It translates to CGARTGLGNTLY. The whole CDR3 reads CGARTGLGNTLYF. The chain has TRBV20 and TRBJ1-3; tentative D call: TRBD1 (6 bases). The missing CDR3 end, 1 residue past where the read stops, is filled in from the germline J gene. CDR3 size: 13 residues. Germline lookup yields CDR1 GFQATS and CDR2 STVNSAI. With 2 bases removed from V and 3 bases from J, the gap between germline ends came to 8 bases.

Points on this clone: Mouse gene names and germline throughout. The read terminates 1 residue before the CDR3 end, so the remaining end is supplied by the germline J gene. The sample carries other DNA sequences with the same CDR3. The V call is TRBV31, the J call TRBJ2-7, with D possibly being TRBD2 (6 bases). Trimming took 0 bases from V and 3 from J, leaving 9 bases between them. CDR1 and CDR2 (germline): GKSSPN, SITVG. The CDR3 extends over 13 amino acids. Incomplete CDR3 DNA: TGTGCCTGGAGTCTACCTGGGGTCTATGAACAGTAC. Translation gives CAWSLPGVYEQY. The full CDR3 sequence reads CAWSLPGVYEQYF.

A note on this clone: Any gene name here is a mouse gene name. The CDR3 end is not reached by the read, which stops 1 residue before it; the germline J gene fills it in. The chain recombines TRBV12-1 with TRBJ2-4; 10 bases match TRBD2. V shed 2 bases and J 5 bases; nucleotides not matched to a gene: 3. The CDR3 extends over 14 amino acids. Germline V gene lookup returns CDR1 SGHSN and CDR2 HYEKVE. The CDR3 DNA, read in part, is TGTGCCAGCTCTCCGGACTGGGGGTTAAACACCTTGTAC. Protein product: CASSPDWGLNTLY. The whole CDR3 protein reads CASSPDWGLNTLYF.

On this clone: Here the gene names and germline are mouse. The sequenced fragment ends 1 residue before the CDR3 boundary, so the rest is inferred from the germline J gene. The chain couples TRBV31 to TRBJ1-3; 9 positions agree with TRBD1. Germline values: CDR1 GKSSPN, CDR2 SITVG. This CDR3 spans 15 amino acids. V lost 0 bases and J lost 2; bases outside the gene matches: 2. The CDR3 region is CAWSLRDRAGNTLYF. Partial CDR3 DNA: TGTGCCTGGAGTCTGCGGGACAGGGCTGGAAATACGCTCTAT.